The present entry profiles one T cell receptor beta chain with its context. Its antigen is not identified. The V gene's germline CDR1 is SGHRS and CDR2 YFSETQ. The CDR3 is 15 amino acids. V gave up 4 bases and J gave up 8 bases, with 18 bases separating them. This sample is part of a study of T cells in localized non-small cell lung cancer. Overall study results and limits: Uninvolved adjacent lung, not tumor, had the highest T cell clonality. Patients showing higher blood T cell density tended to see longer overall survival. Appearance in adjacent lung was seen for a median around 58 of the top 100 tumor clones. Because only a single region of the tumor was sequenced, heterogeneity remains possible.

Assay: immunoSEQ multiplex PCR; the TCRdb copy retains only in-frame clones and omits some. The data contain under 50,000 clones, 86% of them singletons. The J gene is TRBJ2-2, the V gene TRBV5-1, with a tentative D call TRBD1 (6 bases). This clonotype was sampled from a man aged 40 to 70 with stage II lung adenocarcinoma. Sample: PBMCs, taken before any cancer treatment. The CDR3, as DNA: TGCGCCAGCAGCGTCCAGGGGTCCGAGTTTGGGGAGCTGTTTTTT. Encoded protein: CASSVQGSEFGELFF.